Each of the 24 T cell receptor beta chains below was sequenced from the same sample in a study of a mutant IDH1 vaccine in newly diagnosed glioma. Specified time point: week 47, end of study. Vaccine doses each comprised 300 ug of mutant IDH1 20-mer peptide, with topical imiquimod. The table came from immunoSEQ multiplex PCR; TCRdb's copy has only in-frame clones and leaves some out. The sample has about 34,000 clones; around nine tenths are singletons. The antigens of these receptors remain unknown. The input for sequencing was PBMCs, taken from a glioma patient whose treatment included an IDH1 peptide vaccine. These receptor sequences come from a woman in her 30s with glioma.

The chain couples TRBV25-1 to TRBJ2-2, with unresolved D. Germline-derived CDR1 and CDR2 are MGHDK and SYGVNS. The CDR3 is 14 amino acids. Trimming removed 3 bases at V and 6 bases at J, with 11 bases between. The CDR3 nucleotides are TGTGCCAGCAGTGACCCCTTTGCACCCGGGGAGCTGTTTTTT. Its protein is CASSDPFAPGELFF. Full variable domain (rest looked up from reference TRBV25-1 and TRBJ2-2): EADIYQTPRYLVIGTGKKITLECSQTMGHDKMYWYQQDPGMELHLIHYSYGVNSTEKGDLSSESTVSRIRTEHFPLTLESARPSHTSQYLCASSDPFAPGELFFGEGSRLTVL.

The chain carries TRBV5-5 and TRBJ2-3, with TRBD1 matching 8 bases. With V trimmed by 0 bases and J by 4 bases, 7 bases remained unmatched. The CDR3 is made up of 16 amino acids. Looked up from germline, CDR1 is SGHKS and CDR2 is YYEKEE (reference sequence). DNA for the CDR3: TGTGCCAGCAGCTTGGGCCAGGGGGCTAGAGCAGATACGCAGTATTTT. This gives the protein CASSLGQGARADTQYF.

CDR3 in amino acids: CASSLQSGGYNSPLHF. In nucleotides, the CDR3 is TGTGCCAGCAGCTTACAATCAGGGGGCTATAATTCACCCCTCCACTTT. The chain joins TRBV7-6 to TRBJ1-6, with 7 bases identical to TRBD1. The CDR3 is made up of 16 amino acids. Germline trimming cut 2 bases from V and 3 bases from J; bases unmatched to any gene: 4. Germline V gives CDR1 SGHVS, CDR2 FNYEAQ.

V and J are TRBV18 and TRBJ1-5, with no clear D. V lost 0 bases and J lost 4, with 10 bases in between. CDR1 KGHSH and CDR2 LQKENI come from the germline V gene. The CDR3 is 15 residues long. CDR3 in DNA: TGTGCCAGCTCACCACCGCTGAGTGGGAATCAGCCCCAGCATTTT. Translating gives CASSPPLSGNQPQHF.

The V and J genes are TRBV5-6 and TRBJ2-2; tentative D call: TRBD2 (5 bases). This CDR3 has 15 amino acids. Deletions cut 1 base from V and 3 bases from J, with 10 bases between. Per germline, CDR1 SGHDT and CDR2 YYEEEE. Here the CDR3 reads CASSLTPGDTGELFF. The DNA for the CDR3 is TGTGCCAGCAGCTTGACACCCGGGGACACCGGGGAGCTGTTTTTT.

The chain couples TRBV6-5 to TRBJ2-1; D gene uncertain. Per the germline V gene, CDR1 is MNHEY and CDR2 is SVGAGI. V lost 2 bases and J lost 0, with 5 bases in between. The CDR3 is 14 residues long. The CDR3 DNA is TGTGCCAGCAGTTACGGGGACTCCTACAATGAGCAGTTCTTC. It is translated as CASSYGDSYNEQFF.

This chain connects TRBV5-4 to TRBJ1-1; TRBD1 agrees at 7 bases. V lost 4 bases to trimming and J lost 6 bases; unmatched junction nucleotides: 15. CDR1 SGHNT and CDR2 YYREEE come from the germline V gene (reference sequence). CDR3 size: 16 residues. CDR3 DNA: TGTGCCAGCAGCGGACCCGGGGACAGAAGTCTCGCTGAAGCTTTCTTT. Encoded protein: CASSGPGDRSLAEAFF.

This clone has only one observation. The gene calls are TRBV20-1 and TRBJ2-1; no clear D gene. The germline CDR1 and CDR2 sequences are DFQATT and SNEGSKA (reference sequence). The CDR3 totals 11 residues. The CDR3 spells CRPSSYNEQFF. The CDR3 coding sequence is TGCAGGCCGAGCTCCTACAATGAGCAGTTCTTC.

V and J are TRBV7-9 and TRBJ1-6, with D possibly matching TRBD1 (6 bases). V gave up 5 bases and J gave up 9 bases, with 14 bases separating them. The CDR3 covers 14 residues. Looked up from germline, CDR1 is SEHNR and CDR2 is FQNEAQ (reference sequence). In DNA form, the CDR3 reads TGTGCCAGCAGCCAGACAGGACGGGTTTCACCCCTCCACTTT. Protein product: CASSQTGRVSPLHF.

The chain employs TRBV30 and TRBJ2-1, with 9 bases that match TRBD1. V gave up 3 bases and J gave up 7 bases; unmatched junction bases: 10. Germline assignment: CDR1 GTSNPN and CDR2 SVGIG (reference sequence). The CDR3 totals 15 residues. CDR3 DNA sequence: TGTGCCTGGAGCGTTACAGGGGGCAGGATGAATGAGCAGTTCTTC. This gives the protein CAWSVTGGRMNEQFF.

This chain connects TRBV14 to TRBJ1-2, with 7 bases identical to TRBD1. The length of the CDR3 is 17 residues. The V and J ends lost 4 bases and 4 bases, in that order; junction bases with no gene match: 15. Germline V gene sequence: CDR1 SGHDN, CDR2 FVKESK. The DNA of the CDR3 is TGTGCCAGCAGCCCGCGGGACAGCAAAGAGAGGGGCTATGGCTACACCTTC. It codes for CASSPRDSKERGYGYTF.

The sample holds a few counts of this clone. The CDR3 loop reads CASGLPFNRAETGELFF. CDR3 DNA sequence: TGTGCTAGTGGTTTGCCCTTCAACAGGGCGGAGACCGGGGAGCTGTTTTTT. J is TRBJ2-2 and V is TRBV12-5, with a possible D match to TRBD1 (6 bases). The germline V and J ends were trimmed by 2 bases and 5 bases, with 18 bases remaining between them. Looked up from germline, CDR1 is LGHNT and CDR2 is FRNRAP. This CDR3 comprises 17 residues.

The rearrangement uses TRBV19 and TRBJ1-1; D unresolved. CDR1 is LNHDA, CDR2 SQIVND, per germline (reference sequence). The CDR3 length is 15 residues. Trimming shortened V by 5 bases and J by 1 base, and 14 bases separated the two germline ends. Written as DNA, the CDR3 is TGTGCCAGTAGTCCCCGGTCGCTGGCGAACACTGAAGCTTTCTTT. Protein: CASSPRSLANTEAFF.

CDR3 region: CAWSVTVNTEAFF. CDR3 nucleotide sequence: TGTGCCTGGAGTGTAACCGTGAACACTGAAGCTTTCTTT. The chain is built from TRBV30 and TRBJ1-1; D uncertain. CDR1 and CDR2 from the germline V gene are GTSNPN and SVGIG (reference sequence). V lost 0 bases and J lost 0, with 5 bases in between. The CDR3 loop spans 13 amino acids.

V gene TRBV19 combines with J gene TRBJ1-2, with D hard to call. The CDR3 is 13 amino acids. V lost 5 bases and J 4 bases, leaving 11 bases between the germline ends. The germline V gene encodes CDR1 LNHDA and CDR2 SQIVND (reference sequence). The CDR3 nucleotides read TGTGCCAGTAGTCCGCAGGAACTCTATGGCTACACCTTC. Its translation: CASSPQELYGYTF.

The CDR3 bases are TGTGCCAGCAGTTACTCGAAGGGCGGAGAGACCCAGTACTTC. Its translation is CASSYSKGGETQYF. V is TRBV6-5 and J is TRBJ2-5; D gene uncertain. The CDR3 contains 14 residues. Trimming removed 0 bases from V and 4 bases from J, with 9 bases in between. Germline CDR1 MNHEY, CDR2 SVGAGI.

This chain's CDR3 is CASSRRESSGNTIYF. The CDR3 nucleotides read TGTGCCAGTAGTAGGAGGGAGAGCTCTGGAAACACCATATATTTT. The chain combines TRBV19 with TRBJ1-3; no clear D. This CDR3 is 15 amino acids long. V was shortened by 4 bases and J by 0 bases, with 10 bases between the two germline ends. The germline CDR1 and CDR2 sequences are LNHDA and SQIVND (reference sequence).

The genes are TRBV14 and TRBJ1-2, with D maybe TRBD1 (5 bases). From germline, CDR1 is SGHDN and CDR2 FVKESK. Trimming cost V 5 bases and J 2 bases, with 9 bases left between them. The CDR3 is 13 residues long. For the CDR3, the DNA is TGTGCCAGCAGCGGCTCAGGGAACTATGGCTACACCTTC. This encodes CASSGSGNYGYTF.

V is TRBV5-4 and J is TRBJ2-3; 10 nucleotides align to TRBD2. Losses at the gene ends were 6 bases for V and 0 bases for J; bases not matched to a gene: 7. The length of the CDR3 is 16 residues. Germline lookup yields CDR1 SGHNT and CDR2 YYREEE (reference sequence). As DNA, the CDR3 is TGTGCCAGCACCCCACGACTAGCGGGTAGCACAGATACGCAGTATTTT. Amino acid sequence: CASTPRLAGSTDTQYF.

This chain connects TRBV6-5 to TRBJ2-1; perhaps D is TRBD1 or TRBD2 (5 bases each). The CDR3 has 15 residues. CDR1 is MNHEY, CDR2 SVGAGI, per germline. V was cut by 6 bases and J by 6 bases, with 18 bases left in between. The DNA for the CDR3 is TGTGCCAGCAGCGAGCAGGGAGCTAAACTCAATGAGCAGTTCTTC. This sequence encodes CASSEQGAKLNEQFF.

This chain uses TRBV11-2 with TRBJ1-2; D might be TRBD1 (6 bases). The CDR3 sequence is 14 residues long. Germline V gene lookup returns CDR1 SGHAT and CDR2 FQNNGV. V was shortened by 2 bases and J by 3 bases, with 10 bases between the two germline ends. In DNA, the CDR3 is TGTGCCAGCAGCTTAACAGGGAAGGACTATGGCTACACCTTC. It specifies CASSLTGKDYGYTF.

This clone was detected only a few times. This CDR3 reads CACQDHNSPLHF. The CDR3 DNA reads TGTGCCTGCCAGGACCATAATTCACCCCTCCACTTT. The chain is built from TRBV30 and TRBJ1-6, with D unclear. CDR1 and CDR2 from the germline V gene are GTSNPN and SVGIG (reference sequence). There are 12 residues in the CDR3. V dropped 6 bases and J dropped 5 bases, with 8 bases sitting between them. Supplemented by reference TRBV30 and TRBJ1-6, the full variable domain reads SQTIHQWPATLVQPVGSPLSLECTVEGTSNPNLYWYRQAAGRGLQLLFYSVGIGQISSEVPQNLSASRPQDRQFILSSKKLLLSDSGFYLCACQDHNSPLHFGNGTRLTVT.

The rearrangement joins TRBV2 to TRBJ1-1; D uncertain. CDR1 is SNHLY and CDR2 is FYNNEI in the germline V gene. This CDR3 spans 12 amino acids. Deletions cut 2 bases from V and 3 bases from J, with 4 bases between. The CDR3 loop is CASSESHTEAFF. CDR3 in DNA: TGTGCCAGCAGTGAAAGTCACACTGAAGCTTTCTTT.

J is TRBJ1-6 and V is TRBV7-9, with D perhaps TRBD1 (5 bases). CDR3 length: 15 amino acids. CDR1 and CDR2 from the germline V gene are SEHNR and FQNEAQ (reference sequence). The V gene lost 1 base and the J gene lost 4 bases, with 8 bases spanning the gap. The CDR3 loop reads CASSLGRVYNSPLHF. CDR3 DNA sequence: TGTGCCAGCAGCTTAGGCAGGGTGTATAATTCACCCCTCCACTTT.